The source of this TCR beta chain is a study of T cell responses to AZD1222 COVID-19 vaccine. Assay used: immunoSEQ multiplex PCR; TCRdb lists only in-frame clones, some missing. The table lists approximately 150,000 clones, approximately 90% of them singletons. Notes on the study in general: Increases in Spike-specific TCR breadth and depth were seen after two AZD1222 doses. Dominant CD4 TCR responses targeted spike regions 160-218 and 743-854.

The germline gives CDR1 MRHNA, CDR2 SNTAGT. The V segment lost 7 bases and the J segment 0 bases; nucleotides outside the gene matches: 7. This CDR3 has 17 residues. This clone was detected only a few times. Its antigen is as yet unknown. This clonotype was obtained from an adult who received the AZD1222 COVID-19 vaccine. This chain uses TRBV6-4 with TRBJ2-7; 15 nucleotides align to TRBD2. The sample consisted of peripheral blood, taken 28 days after the second AZD1222 dose. The DNA of the CDR3 is TGTGCCAGCAACCCGGGACTAGCGGGAGGCTTCTCCTACGAGCAGTACTTC. Protein product: CASNPGLAGGFSYEQYF.